This T cell receptor beta chain is drawn from a study of shared clonotypes between healthy human individuals. As for the study in general: The study used three CD4 naive, three CD4 memory, two CD8 naive and one CD8 memory plate per donor. Study outcomes and limitations: Even with large depth, rarefaction showed that sorted-subset sequencing was incomplete.

Trimming pared 5 bases from V and 6 bases from J, leaving 12 bases between. The CDR3 is 13 amino acids. The germline CDR1 and CDR2 sequences are LNHDA and SQIVND (reference sequence). Data came from immunoSEQ multiplex PCR; TCRdb stores just in-frame clones and leaves some out. Of 550,000 to 800,000 clones in the sample, around two thirds were seen once. Comment on this clone: Its specificity is unknown.

The sequence came from a woman aged 30 to 39 in good health. The chain carries TRBV19 and TRBJ2-3; D unclear. The sequencing input was memory CD4+ T cells sorted from blood. Noted subset: CD45RA-negative fraction. CDR3 in amino acids: CASSGVSGDTQYF. CDR3 coding DNA: TGTGCCAGTAGTGGCGTATCTGGGGATACGCAGTATTTT.